A selection of T cell receptor beta chains follows, all from one sample in a study of cytomegalovirus exposure and HLA in healthy donors. The repertoire was sequenced with immunoSEQ multiplex PCR; TCRdb's copy has only in-frame clones and lacks some. The sample contains approximately 300,000 clones, roughly 80% of which appear only once. Sequencing input: PBMCs. These receptors were collected from a girl aged 2 to 10 in good health and CMV-seronegative. The CDR3 runs from the conserved cysteine through the conserved F or W. The D gene is left open where the match is weak. Clone size is given for some rows only: seen once, a few or many times, or a class if the clone is expanded.

d_gene | abundance | j_gene | v_gene | CDR3nt | CDR3aa
- | - | TRBJ2-2 | TRBV11-2 | TGTGCCAGCAGCTTATTGGGCTTTCGGGGGAACACCGGGGAGCTGTTTTTT | CASSLLGFRGNTGELFF
- | - | TRBJ1-6 | TRBV2 | TGTGCCAGTTTGTATCGGCAGGGGAATTCACCCCTCCACTTT | CASLYRQGNSPLHF
- | - | TRBJ1-5 | TRBV28 | TGTGCCAGCAGTTTCTATGGCAATCAGCCCCAGCATTTT | CASSFYGNQPQHF
TRBD1 | - | TRBJ1-1 | TRBV5-4 | TGTGCCAGCAGCAAAGTACAGGGGGCCTCATCGTACACTGAAGCTTTCTTT | CASSKVQGASSYTEAFF
- | - | TRBJ1-2 | TRBV30 | TGTGCCTTGGATCCACAGGGCCTCTATGGCTACACCTTC | CALDPQGLYGYTF
- | once | TRBJ1-3 | TRBV28 | TGTGCCAGCAGCGAACGACAGGCTTCTGGAAACACCATATATTTT | CASSERQASGNTIYF
- | - | TRBJ2-1 | TRBV9 | TGTGCCAGCAGCGTCCCCCTAGCCGGGAGCTCCTACAATGAGCAGTTCTTC | CASSVPLAGSSYNEQFF
TRBD1 | - | TRBJ2-1 | TRBV6-6 | TGTGCCAGCAATAAGGACAGGGGATACTACAATGAGCAGTTCTTC | CASNKDRGYYNEQFF
TRBD2 | - | TRBJ2-7 | TRBV19 | TGTGCCAGTAGTATAGGGTTCGGGACTAGCGGGGTCTCCTACGAGCAGTACTTC | CASSIGFGTSGVSYEQYF
- | once | TRBJ2-7 | TRBV6-5 | TGTGCCAGCAGTTTCGGACTGGAGGAGCAGTACTTC | CASSFGLEEQYF
- | - | TRBJ1-5 | TRBV6-5 | TGTGCCAGCAATAATAGCAATCAGCCCCAGCATTTT | CASNNSNQPQHF
TRBD2 | - | TRBJ2-3 | TRBV7-2 | TGTGCCAGCAGGAGAACCGAACTTAGCGGGGGGAGCACAGATACGCAGTATTTT | CASRRTELSGGSTDTQYF
TRBD1 | - | TRBJ1-1 | TRBV5-1 | TGCGCCAGCAGCTTGGCCAGACAGGGGCTGAACACTGAAGCTTTCTTT | CASSLARQGLNTEAFF
TRBD1 | few | TRBJ2-7 | TRBV18 | TGTGCCAGCTCCCTCCTCCAACAAAACTACGGACAGGGATCATCCTCCTACGAGCAGTACTTC | CASSLLQQNYGQGSSSYEQYF
- | - | TRBJ2-1 | TRBV5-1 | TGCGCCAGCAGCTTGTATAGGAAACTATACAATGAGCAGTTCTTC | CASSLYRKLYNEQFF
TRBD2 | - | TRBJ2-7 | TRBV4-1 | TGCGCCAGCAGCCAAGCCCGGACTAGGGTGATGGACGAGCAGTACTTC | CASSQARTRVMDEQYF
TRBD2 | - | TRBJ2-3 | TRBV15 | TGTGCCACCAGCAGAGAAGTGGTGCGGGGGGGTACAGATACGCAGTATTTT | CATSREVVRGGTDTQYF
- | - | TRBJ2-1 | TRBV6-6 | TGTGCCAGCAGTTACTCGGAGACCCGAAGAAACAATGAGCAGTTCTTC | CASSYSETRRNNEQFF
- | - | TRBJ2-1 | TRBV5-6 | TGTGCCAGCAGCTTTCCGACAGTTCTGGATGAGCAGTTCTTC | CASSFPTVLDEQFF
TRBD1 | - | TRBJ1-2 | TRBV4-2 | TGTGCCAGCAGCCTGAGACCGGGACAGGGGGCGGGTGGCTACACCTTC | CASSLRPGQGAGGYTF
- | - | TRBJ1-5 | TRBV28 | TGTGCCAGCAGTTTTGGGGGCCGGCTCAATCAGCCCCAGCATTTT | CASSFGGRLNQPQHF
- | - | TRBJ2-7 | TRBV7-6 | TGTGCCAGCGCCCCTCAAGGAAGGACTATGGACGAGCAGTACTTC | CASAPQGRTMDEQYF
TRBD1 | once | TRBJ1-3 | TRBV7-2 | TGTGCCAGCAGCTTATGGTTGGACAGGGCTGGAAACACCATATATTTT | CASSLWLDRAGNTIYF
- | once | TRBJ2-7 | TRBV11-2 | TGTGCCAGCAGCTTCGGAACTTGGAGCTCCTACGAGCAGTACTTC | CASSFGTWSSYEQYF
- | - | TRBJ1-2 | TRBV19 | TGTGCCAGTAGTTCATCGACGGGTAACTATGGCTACACCTTC | CASSSSTGNYGYTF
- | - | TRBJ1-2 | TRBV5-5 | TGTGCCAGCAGCTTGGCCGGCAGGGAATATGGCTACACCTTC | CASSLAGREYGYTF
TRBD2 | once | TRBJ2-5 | TRBV4-2 | TGTGCCAGCAGCCGCGGGGGAACTTTCGGACTAGCGGGAGGAGAGACCCAGTACTTC | CASSRGGTFGLAGGETQYF
- | - | TRBJ1-3 | TRBV25-1 | TGTGCCAGCAGGACTACGACGGGGGACTCTGGAAACACCATATATTTT | CASRTTTGDSGNTIYF
TRBD1 | - | TRBJ2-2 | TRBV6-6 | TGTGCCAGCAGTTACCGATCGACAGGGTCCGACGGGGAGCTGTTTTTT | CASSYRSTGSDGELFF
- | - | TRBJ2-2 | TRBV29-1 | TGCAGCGTTCTTCCGCAGGGGTTGACCGGGGAGCTGTTTTTT | CSVLPQGLTGELFF
TRBD2 | - | TRBJ2-7 | TRBV10-3 | TGTGCCATCAGTGAAGGTCTAGCGGGGGACTACGAGCAGTACTTC | CAISEGLAGDYEQYF
- | few | TRBJ1-2 | TRBV5-1 | TGCGCCAGCAGCTTGGAGATGGCAGATGGCTACACCTTC | CASSLEMADGYTF
- | once | TRBJ1-2 | TRBV9 | TGTGCCAGCAGCGTAGTTGCCGGGTATGGCTACACCTTC | CASSVVAGYGYTF
- | - | TRBJ2-3 | TRBV6-1 | TGTGCCAGCTCACTGACTAGCACAGATACGCAGTATTTT | CASSLTSTDTQYF
- | - | TRBJ2-7 | TRBV28 | TGTGCCAGCAGGGCAGAAGGCGGCCCCAGCTCCTACGAGCAGTACTTC | CASRAEGGPSSYEQYF
- | - | TRBJ1-5 | TRBV6-5 | TGTGCCAGCAGTTACTCGGGTGGGGGCCATCAGCCCCAGCATTTT | CASSYSGGGHQPQHF
TRBD1 | - | TRBJ1-5 | TRBV4-1 | TGCGCCAGCAGCCAAGATTTGGTTTGGGGACAGAGCTATAATCAGCCCCAGCATTTT | CASSQDLVWGQSYNQPQHF
TRBD1 | - | TRBJ2-2 | TRBV9 | TGTGCCAGCAGCGTAGAAGCAGGACAGGGGGCTTTCACCGGGGAGCTGTTTTTT | CASSVEAGQGAFTGELFF
- | - | TRBJ2-7 | TRBV7-3 | TGTGCCAGCAGCTTAATACCGGGAATCGACGAGCAGTACTTC | CASSLIPGIDEQYF
- | few | TRBJ2-7 | TRBV5-1 | TGCGCCAGCAGCTTGGGATTGTGGCAGGCCTCCTACGAGCAGTACTTC | CASSLGLWQASYEQYF
TRBD2 | - | TRBJ2-7 | TRBV4-1 | TGCGCCAGCAGCCAAAACGCGGGGGGACTTTACGAGCAGTACTTC | CASSQNAGGLYEQYF
TRBD1 | - | TRBJ2-3 | TRBV25-1 | TGTGCCAGCAGTGATCCACAGGGGGAATCTAGCACAGATACGCAGTATTTT | CASSDPQGESSTDTQYF
TRBD1 | - | TRBJ1-1 | TRBV28 | TGTGCCAGCAGCTCCCCCCCCATAGGGGGCAACACTGAAGCTTTCTTT | CASSSPPIGGNTEAFF
- | - | TRBJ2-1 | TRBV4-1 | TGCGCCAGCAGCCAAGGGGTAAGGAGGGTCTCCTACAATGAGCAGTTCTTC | CASSQGVRRVSYNEQFF